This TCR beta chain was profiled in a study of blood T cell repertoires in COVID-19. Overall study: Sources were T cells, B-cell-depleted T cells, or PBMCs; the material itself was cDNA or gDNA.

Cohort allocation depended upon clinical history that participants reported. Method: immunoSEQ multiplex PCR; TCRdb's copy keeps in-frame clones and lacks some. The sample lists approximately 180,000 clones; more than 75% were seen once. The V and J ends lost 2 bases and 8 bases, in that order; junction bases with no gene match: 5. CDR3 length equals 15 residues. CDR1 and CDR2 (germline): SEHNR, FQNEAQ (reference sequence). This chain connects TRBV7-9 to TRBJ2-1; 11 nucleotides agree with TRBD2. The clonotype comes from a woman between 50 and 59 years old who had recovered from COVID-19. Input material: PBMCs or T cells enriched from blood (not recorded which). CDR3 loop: CASSLNLAGGDEQFF. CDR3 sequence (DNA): TGTGCCAGCAGCTTAAATCTAGCGGGGGGCGATGAGCAGTTCTTC.